These 16 T cell receptor beta chains share one sample of origin, sequenced in a study of control samples from healthy donors and cancer patients. The repertoire was sequenced with immunoSEQ multiplex PCR; TCRdb's copy has only in-frame clones and lacks some. In the table there are approximately 97,000 clones, over 80% of which are singletons. The sequencing sample was made of blood. All receptors come from a man aged 25 to 45 in good health.

This clone was seen more than once but under ten times. The conserved final phenylalanine or tryptophan is absent from the CDR3, which likely points to a read error. The limits of the CDR3 on the DNA are not certain, so only TCRdb's listed CDR3 is given. The CDR3 here is CASSLVDLGAGSISL. This chain links TRBV5-6 with TRBJ2-3; the table's D call of TRBD1 was not tested on the DNA. The germline gives CDR1 SGHDT, CDR2 YYEEEE. 15 amino acids form the CDR3, both terminal residues included.

This clone has just a few counts. The gene calls are TRBV2 and TRBJ1-1; D is ambiguous. Germline-derived CDR1 and CDR2 are SNHLY and FYNNEI. The V gene lost 5 bases and the J gene lost 1 base, with 11 bases spanning the gap. The CDR3 spans 14 residues. CDR3 sequence: CASSPEAWNTEAFF. The DNA of the CDR3 is TGTGCCAGCAGTCCGGAGGCGTGGAACACTGAAGCTTTCTTT.

The V gene is TRBV28, the J gene TRBJ2-7, with 7 bases lining up with TRBD1. In germline, CDR1 is MDHEN, CDR2 SYDVKM. With V trimmed by 3 bases and J by 0 bases, 14 bases remained unmatched. The CDR3 sequence is 18 residues long. The CDR3 here is CASSFNPSTGSSSYEQYF. CDR3 DNA: TGTGCCAGCAGTTTTAACCCCTCGACAGGGTCCAGCTCCTACGAGCAGTACTTC.

The chain combines TRBV27 with TRBJ1-1; the match to TRBD1 covers 12 bases. With V trimmed by 8 bases and J by 1 base, 5 bases remained unmatched. This CDR3 is 15 amino acids long. Germline V gives CDR1 MNHEY, CDR2 SMNVEV (reference sequence). This CDR3 reads CASFRDRGPNTEAFF. The CDR3 coding sequence is TGTGCCAGCTTTCGGGACAGGGGGCCGAACACTGAAGCTTTCTTT.

In its sample, this clone was seen once. The V and J genes are TRBV6-2 or TRBV6-3 and TRBJ2-3, with 9 bases matching TRBD2. V lost 5 bases and J lost 1; bases outside the gene matches: 1. The CDR3 totals 14 residues. Germline CDR1 reads MNHEY; CDR2 reads SVGEGT. The CDR3 loop is CASSRTSGTDTQYF. The CDR3 bases are TGTGCCAGCAGTAGGACTAGCGGCACAGATACGCAGTATTTT.

This clone occurred a few times. The rearrangement uses TRBV5-1 and TRBJ2-6; possible D gene TRBD1, 6 bases. The V gene lost 4 bases and the J gene lost 1 base, with 12 bases spanning the gap. The CDR3 extends over 16 amino acids. Germline V gene data show CDR1 as SGHRS and CDR2 as YFSETQ. Here the CDR3 DNA reads TGCGCCAGCAGCCGTACAACAGGGTCTGGGGCCAACGTCCTGACTTTC. Protein product: CASSRTTGSGANVLTF.

This chain connects TRBV2 to TRBJ2-3; D might be TRBD1 or TRBD2, each matching 5 bases. The CDR3 contains 13 residues. Per the germline V gene, CDR1 is SNHLY and CDR2 is FYNNEI. Trimming stripped 4 bases from V and 14 bases from J, with 19 bases between. Here the CDR3 DNA reads TGTGCCAGCAGTGTTTTAGAGGGACGAGGGTCGTATTTT. Protein product: CASSVLEGRGSYF.

The gene calls are TRBV5-1 and TRBJ1-3, with a possible D match to TRBD1 (6 bases). CDR3 length equals 15 residues. Trimming left V 0 bases short and J 5 bases short, with 12 bases between. The germline gives CDR1 SGHRS, CDR2 YFSETQ. CDR3 in DNA: TGCGCCAGCAGCTTGGCAGGGGTTGGTAGAAACACCATATATTTT. Its protein product is CASSLAGVGRNTIYF. Filled out from reference TRBV5-1 and TRBJ1-3, the complete variable domain reads KAGVTQTPRYLIKTRGQQVTLSCSPISGHRSVSWYQQTPGQGLQFLFEYFSETQRNKGNFPGRFSGRQFSNSRSEMNVSTLELGDSALYLCASSLAGVGRNTIYFGEGSWLTVV.

The chain employs TRBV28 and TRBJ2-6; TRBD2 aligns across 14 bases. The CDR3 is 17 residues long. Germline V gene sequence: CDR1 MDHEN, CDR2 SYDVKM. With 5 bases clipped from V and 2 bases from J, the junction kept 2 bases outside the gene matches. The CDR3 region is CASSPTSGGAGANVLTF. The CDR3 DNA sequence: TGTGCCAGCAGTCCGACTAGCGGGGGGGCTGGGGCCAACGTCCTGACTTTC.

The gene calls are TRBV5-1 and TRBJ1-6; D remains ambiguous. V was trimmed by 0 bases and J by 9 bases, leaving 13 bases between them. Germline lookup yields CDR1 SGHRS and CDR2 YFSETQ. The CDR3 totals 15 residues. The CDR3: CASSLAIHLPSPLHF. In DNA form, the CDR3 reads TGCGCCAGCAGCTTGGCAATCCACCTTCCTTCACCCCTCCACTTT. Looking up the rest from reference TRBV5-1 and TRBJ1-6 gives the full variable domain: KAGVTQTPRYLIKTRGQQVTLSCSPISGHRSVSWYQQTPGQGLQFLFEYFSETQRNKGNFPGRFSGRQFSNSRSEMNVSTLELGDSALYLCASSLAIHLPSPLHFGNGTRLTVT.

The chain has TRBV25-1 and TRBJ1-1; possibly TRBD1 for D (5 bases). This CDR3 is 12 amino acids long. V lost 1 base, J lost 8 bases, and 8 bases lay in between. Germline-derived CDR1 and CDR2 are MGHDK and SYGVNS. The CDR3 loop is CASSESRTEAFF. CDR3 coding DNA: TGTGCCAGCAGTGAATCCAGGACAGAAGCTTTCTTT.

This clone was seen a single time. The genes are TRBV19 and TRBJ1-1; TRBD1 matches 7 bases. The CDR3 consists of 15 residues. Germline CDR1 is LNHDA and CDR2 is SQIVND (reference sequence). J lost 5 bases, V lost 5 bases, and 11 bases had no gene match. CDR3 amino acids: CASSVQGGARTEAFF. CDR3 bases: TGTGCCAGTAGTGTCCAGGGGGGCGCGAGAACTGAAGCTTTCTTT.

CDR3 sequence: CASSLTENEKLFF. The CDR3 DNA is TGTGCCAGCAGCTTGACCGAGAATGAAAAACTGTTTTTT. The rearrangement joins TRBV5-6 to TRBJ1-4; D unclear. V gave up 1 base and J gave up 5 bases, with 6 bases separating them. Germline lookup yields CDR1 SGHDT and CDR2 YYEEEE. The CDR3 runs 13 residues.

The V call is TRBV30, the J call TRBJ2-1, with 7 bases matching TRBD2. This CDR3 spans 13 amino acids. V shed 4 bases, J shed 1 base, and the junction held 1 base outside the gene matches. Germline V gene sequence: CDR1 GTSNPN, CDR2 SVGIG (reference sequence). The CDR3 loop is CAWTGGSYNEQFF. The CDR3 DNA follows: TGTGCCTGGACCGGGGGGTCCTACAATGAGCAGTTCTTC.

A word on this clone: Other DNA sequences of this sample code for an identical CDR3. The chain couples TRBV7-9 to TRBJ2-7; D not certain. CDR1 is SEHNR and CDR2 is FQNEAQ in the germline V gene (reference sequence). The CDR3 is made up of 12 amino acids. Between the trimmed V and J ends, which lost 1 base and 2 bases, there was a span of 3 bases. This CDR3 is CASSLGAYEQYF. The DNA of the CDR3 is TGTGCCAGCAGCTTAGGAGCCTACGAGCAGTACTTC.

This chain connects TRBV7-3 to TRBJ2-7; 8 bases are a match to TRBD2. Germline lookup yields CDR1 SGHTA and CDR2 FQGTGA. There are 15 residues in the CDR3. The V segment lost 1 base and the J segment 5 bases; nucleotides outside the gene matches: 7. In DNA, the CDR3 is TGTGCCAGCAGCTTAAGGCGGGGGGACTTCGACGAGCAGTACTTC. Translation: CASSLRRGDFDEQYF.